The clone carrying this TCR beta chain came up once. The run depth of the assay was deep. Each PCR replicate from the sorted subsets contained 150 to 250 ng DNA, which is 25,000 to 30,000 T cell genomes. Using immunoSEQ multiplex PCR, the repertoire was profiled, and TCRdb retains in-frame clones only, with some absent. The profile shows over a million clones, more than 95% of them singletons. This sample is part of a study of shared clonotypes between healthy human individuals. Source material: naive CD4+ T cells sorted from blood. Subset in this sample: CD45RA+ positively selected. This TCR was recovered from a man aged 30-40 years in good health.

The CDR3 sequence is CASTITGGAGYGYTF. In DNA, the CDR3 is TGTGCCAGCACTATTACAGGGGGCGCGGGGTATGGCTACACCTTC. This rearrangement joins TRBV27 to TRBJ1-2; 9 bases are shared with TRBD1. Trimming at V came to 7 bases and at J to 5 bases, leaving 11 bases not matched to a gene. This CDR3 comprises 15 residues. CDR1 and CDR2 (germline): MNHEY, SMNVEV (reference sequence).